This passage covers 20 T cell receptor beta chains from one sample sequenced in a study of T cell repertoires in cytomegalovirus infection. TCRdb reprocessed the reads via MiXCR and lists one record per CDR3 protein. The sample yields hundreds of thousands of distinct CDR3 sequences, 35% to 45% seen once. Input material: PBMCs. Receptors were obtained from a human donor in good health (CMV status not recorded). Some clones in this sample may be carry-over from other donors' samples.

This chain uses TRBV5-1 with TRBJ2-1; weak D call: TRBD1 (6 bases). Germline CDR1 is SGHRS and CDR2 is YFSETQ. The CDR3 covers 15 residues. V lost 5 bases, J lost 0 bases, and 12 bases lay in between. DNA for the CDR3: TGCGCCAGCAGTCCTGCAGGGGTCTCCTACAATGAGCAGTTCTTC. Protein sequence: CASSPAGVSYNEQFF.

This clonotype was found many times. V gene TRBV7-2 combines with J gene TRBJ1-1; a weak D match, TRBD1 (6 bases). The CDR3 has 15 residues. V lost 4 bases to trimming and J lost 0 bases, with 12 bases between them. The germline CDR1 and CDR2 sequences are SGHTA and FQGNSA. The CDR3 coding sequence is TGTGCCAGCAGCTGGACAGCCGTGATGAACACTGAAGCTTTCTTT. Translated, it gives CASSWTAVMNTEAFF.

This clonotype was observed many times. V usage is TRBV11-2 and J usage is TRBJ2-7; either TRBD1 or TRBD2 may fit D (5 bases each). Trimming removed 3 bases at V and 2 bases at J, with 11 bases between. Germline CDR1 reads SGHAT; CDR2 reads FQNNGV. CDR3 length: 14 amino acids. CDR3 residues: CASSFMGPTYEQYF. Written as DNA, the CDR3 is TGTGCCAGCAGCTTTATGGGACCAACCTACGAGCAGTACTTC.

There are a few counts of this clonotype. V and J are TRBV7-2 and TRBJ2-4; maybe TRBD1 (6 bases). From germline, CDR1 is SGHTA and CDR2 FQGNSA. The CDR3 totals 18 residues. The germline V and J ends were trimmed by 1 base and 2 bases, with 18 bases remaining between them. The CDR3 here is CASSLGGSGVLPKNIQYF. CDR3 DNA: TGTGCCAGCAGCTTAGGGGGGTCAGGGGTCCTACCCAAAAACATTCAGTACTTC.

This clonotype has a handful of counts. The V and J genes are TRBV7-2 and TRBJ2-3; no reliable D call. This CDR3 is built from 12 residues. Per the germline V gene, CDR1 is SGHTA and CDR2 is FQGNSA. Trimming took 4 bases from V and 4 from J, leaving 6 bases between them. Here the CDR3 DNA reads TGTGCCAGCAGCTGGACCTCAGATACGCAGTATTTT. Its translation: CASSWTSDTQYF.

This clonotype was counted between two and nine times. The chain uses TRBV19 and TRBJ1-5, with D unresolved. Germline lookup yields CDR1 LNHDA and CDR2 SQIVND (reference sequence). Trimming removed 3 bases at V and 0 bases at J, with 18 bases between. This CDR3 has 18 residues. The CDR3: CASSIRRLGGYSNQPQHF. CDR3 nucleotide sequence: TGTGCCAGTAGTATTCGGAGGTTGGGCGGTTATAGCAATCAGCCCCAGCATTTT.

The chain links TRBV7-3 to TRBJ2-7; no reliable D call. The CDR3 extends over 14 amino acids. With 0 bases removed from V and 6 bases from J, the gap between germline ends came to 12 bases. Germline V gene sequence: CDR1 SGHTA, CDR2 FQGTGA. The CDR3 reads CASSLTIGPFEQYF. In DNA, the CDR3 is TGTGCCAGCAGCTTAACGATCGGGCCTTTCGAGCAGTACTTC.

This clonotype was recorded at least ten times. This chain connects TRBV7-2 to TRBJ2-5; no clear D gene. From germline, CDR1 is SGHTA and CDR2 FQGNSA. Deletions cut 5 bases from V and 0 bases from J, with 4 bases between. The CDR3 totals 12 residues. The CDR3 sequence is CASSNNQETQYF. The CDR3 nucleotides are TGTGCCAGCAGCAATAACCAAGAGACCCAGTACTTC.

This sequence joins TRBV28 and TRBJ2-7, with D tentatively TRBD1 (5 bases). The V gene's germline CDR1 is MDHEN and CDR2 SYDVKM. This CDR3 has 17 residues. The V end was cut by 3 bases, the J end by 2 bases, with 20 bases between. CDR3 in DNA: TGTGCCAGCAGTTTCCTCTGGGTAGGGGATCAAGCCTACGAGCAGTACTTC. It codes for CASSFLWVGDQAYEQYF.

The V and J genes are TRBV10-3 and TRBJ2-7, with D possibly TRBD2 on 5 matching bases. This CDR3 comprises 15 residues. The ends were cut back, 3 bases at V and 3 bases at J, with 15 bases in the middle. The germline V gene has CDR1 ENHRY and CDR2 SYGVKD. CDR3 nucleotides: TGTGCCATCAGTGACCCCGGGTCCGGGGACTACGAGCAGTACTTC. Amino acid sequence: CAISDPGSGDYEQYF.

In this sample, this clonotype turned up a few times. The J gene is TRBJ2-7, the V gene TRBV28; D may match TRBD1 or TRBD2 (6 bases each). Trimming cost V 1 base and J 0 bases, with 10 bases left between them. The CDR3 spans 15 residues. Germline-derived CDR1 and CDR2 are MDHEN and SYDVKM. Here the CDR3 reads CASSLSQGLSYEQYF. In nucleotides, the CDR3 is TGTGCCAGCAGTTTATCACAGGGACTCTCCTACGAGCAGTACTTC.

The chain is built from TRBV11-2 and TRBJ1-1, with a weak D call TRBD1 (5 bases). Germline V gene sequence: CDR1 SGHAT, CDR2 FQNNGV. V shed 1 base and J shed 0 bases, with 21 bases lying between them. The CDR3 is 19 amino acids. The CDR3 nucleotides read TGTGCCAGCAGCTTAGGTAGGTCAGGGTGGAACCCCATGAACACTGAAGCTTTCTTT. Encoded protein: CASSLGRSGWNPMNTEAFF.

The table lists this clonotype with many counts. The V gene is TRBV7-2, the J gene TRBJ1-2; TRBD1 might be the D (5 bases). The CDR3 extends over 13 amino acids. From germline, CDR1 is SGHTA and CDR2 FQGNSA. V was pared by 1 base and J by 5 bases, with 8 bases between. The CDR3 DNA sequence: TGTGCCAGCAGCTTAGGGACACGGTATGGCTACACCTTC. Translating it yields CASSLGTRYGYTF.

As concerns this clonotype: One junction end does not reproduce the germline sequence, and a read error may be involved. V gene TRBV19 combines with J gene TRBJ2-3; D may correspond to TRBD1 or TRBD2 (5 bases each). The CDR3 length is 16 residues. The germline CDR1 and CDR2 sequences are LNHDA and SQIVND (reference sequence). The CDR3 loop reads CASKRGLNGLTDMQYF. The CDR3 DNA reads as TGTGCCAGTAAGAGGGGTTTAAACGGACTCACAGATATGCAGTATTTT.

This clonotype appeared once. The V gene is TRBV29-1, the J gene TRBJ2-5; the D gene is possibly TRBD1 (5 bases). The germline V gene encodes CDR1 SQVTM and CDR2 ANQGSEA. The CDR3 length is 13 residues. The V gene lost 0 bases and the J gene lost 8 bases, with 13 bases spanning the gap. The CDR3 here is CSVEDRWTYTQYF. CDR3 nucleotides: TGCAGCGTTGAAGATCGTTGGACATATACCCAGTACTTC.

This clonotype was found many times. V and J are TRBV7-8 and TRBJ1-1; D call uncertain. V was shortened by 5 bases and J by 4 bases, with 17 bases between the two germline ends. The CDR3 spans 15 residues. The germline V gene encodes CDR1 SGHVS and CDR2 FQNEAQ. The DNA of the CDR3 is TGTGCCAGCAGCCCTAATTGGGGAACGGGCACTGAAGCTTTCTTT. The encoded protein is CASSPNWGTGTEAFF.

This chain joins TRBV5-1 and TRBJ2-1; TRBD2 matches at 9 bases. Trimming took 0 bases from V and 6 from J; bases not matched to a gene: 4. The V gene's germline CDR1 is SGHRS and CDR2 YFSETQ. The CDR3 sequence is 15 residues long. For the CDR3, the DNA is TGCGCCAGCAGCTTGGTAGCGGGGGCTCTCAATGAGCAGTTCTTC. Translated, it gives CASSLVAGALNEQFF.

The chain combines TRBV27 with TRBJ1-1; tentative D call: TRBD1 (6 bases). V was trimmed by 7 bases and J by 2 bases, leaving 17 bases between them. The CDR3 loop spans 15 amino acids. In germline, CDR1 is MNHEY, CDR2 SMNVEV (reference sequence). CDR3 protein: CASTLTGGLNTEAFF. The CDR3 DNA sequence: TGTGCCAGCACCCTGACAGGAGGGTTAAACACTGAAGCTTTCTTT.

In this sample, this clonotype turned up many times. V and J are TRBV28 and TRBJ1-5; D is undetermined. V gave up 6 bases and J gave up 1 base, with 13 bases separating them. Looked up from germline, CDR1 is MDHEN and CDR2 is SYDVKM. The CDR3 is 15 amino acids. CDR3 bases: TGTGCCAGCAGCCCTGGACTGGGGAGCAATCAGCCCCAGCATTTT. Its protein is CASSPGLGSNQPQHF.

This clonotype has a handful of counts. This chain joins TRBV20-1 and TRBJ2-1; perhaps TRBD2 as D (6 bases). Germline values: CDR1 DFQATT, CDR2 SNEGSKA (reference sequence). The length of the CDR3 is 16 residues. V was pared by 4 bases and J by 0 bases, with 16 bases between. The CDR3 nucleotides read TGCAGTGCTACCAGCCTAGCGTCGAGCTCCTACAATGAGCAGTTCTTC. It translates to CSATSLASSSYNEQFF.